This is a list of T cell receptor beta chains from one sample in a study of blood T cell repertoires in COVID-19. Generated by immunoSEQ multiplex PCR, the TCRdb table keeps only in-frame clones and is missing some. The table has about 190,000 clones, 65% to 80% seen once. Sequences were obtained from peripheral blood. The receptor set was obtained from a woman aged 50 to 65 with acute or convalescent COVID-19. Each CDR3 is given with its conserved first and last residue.

v_gene	len	j_gene	CDR3aa
TRBV6-5	15	TRBJ2-7	CASTGRGAGSYEQYF
TRBV4-3	15	TRBJ1-6	CASSQGVGRNSPLHF
TRBV18	13	TRBJ2-7	CASSRGQFYEQYF
TRBV24-1	14	TRBJ2-3	CATSELTVTDTQYF
TRBV19	13	TRBJ1-2	CASSPGQSYGYTF
TRBV11-2	13	TRBJ1-5	CASSLGAGQPQHF
TRBV21-1	22	TRBJ1-5	CASSISSHVVGQGIFGNQPQHF
TRBV25-1	14	TRBJ1-2	CASSDRDSSGGYTF
TRBV6-5	13	TRBJ2-7	CASRRGEGHEQYF
TRBV29-1	11	TRBJ2-7	CSATVSYEQYF
TRBV24-1	17	TRBJ2-4	CATSDPGGSLAKNIQYF
TRBV28	12	TRBJ1-1	CASSSGFTEAFF
TRBV9	14	TRBJ2-7	CASSVLTSGDEQYF
TRBV27	13	TRBJ1-2	CASSLGRPYGYTF
TRBV29-1	13	TRBJ2-1	CSVAPTAYNEQFF
TRBV19	17	TRBJ1-1	CASSRFGGGGMNTEAFF
TRBV27	15	TRBJ2-1	CASSSGGGPYNEQFF
TRBV9	14	TRBJ2-5	CASSVGTADSTQYF
TRBV28	10	TRBJ2-5	CASRAETQYF
TRBV11-2	16	TRBJ2-5	CASSSRTSGIQETQYF
TRBV28	14	TRBJ1-2	CASRGLGANYGYTF
TRBV6-5	12	TRBJ1-2	CASSDSYYGYTF